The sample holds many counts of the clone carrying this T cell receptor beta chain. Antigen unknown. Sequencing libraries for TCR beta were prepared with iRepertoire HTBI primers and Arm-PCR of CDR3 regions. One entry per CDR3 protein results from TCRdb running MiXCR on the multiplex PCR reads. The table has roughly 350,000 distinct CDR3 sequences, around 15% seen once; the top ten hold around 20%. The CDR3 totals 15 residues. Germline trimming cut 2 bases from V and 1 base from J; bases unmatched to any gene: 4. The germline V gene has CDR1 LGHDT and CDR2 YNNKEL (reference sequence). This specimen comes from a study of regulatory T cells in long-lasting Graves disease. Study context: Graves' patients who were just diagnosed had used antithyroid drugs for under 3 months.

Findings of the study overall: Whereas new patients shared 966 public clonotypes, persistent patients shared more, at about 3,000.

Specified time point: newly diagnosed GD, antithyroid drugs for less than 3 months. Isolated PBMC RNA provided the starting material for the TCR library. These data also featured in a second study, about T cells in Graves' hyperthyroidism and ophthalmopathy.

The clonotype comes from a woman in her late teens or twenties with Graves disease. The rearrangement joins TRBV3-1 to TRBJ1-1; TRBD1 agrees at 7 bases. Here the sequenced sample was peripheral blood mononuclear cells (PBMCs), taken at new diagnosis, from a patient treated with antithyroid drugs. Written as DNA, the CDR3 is TGTGCCAGCAGCCAACGGGGACAGAGGAACACTGAAGCTTTCTTT. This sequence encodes CASSQRGQRNTEAFF. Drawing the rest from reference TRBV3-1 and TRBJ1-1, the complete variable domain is DTAVSQTPKYLVTQMGNDKSIKCEQNLGHDTMYWYKQDSKKFLKIMFSYNNKELIINETVPNRFSPKSPDKAHLNLHINSLELGDSAVYFCASSQRGQRNTEAFFGQGTRLTVV.